The present TCR beta chain was sequenced within a study of OX40 agonist ivuxolimab in advanced cancers. Study-wide findings and caveats: The average count of expanded clones was higher among CD8+ T cells than among CD4+. At 0.1 to 3.0 mg/kg, clonal expansion of CD4+ and CD8+ blood T cells had occurred by week 6. The investigators did not determine what antigen specificity the expanded peripheral T cells had.

Prior autoimmune disease or systemic immunosuppression barred patients. Germline V gene sequence: CDR1 LNHDA, CDR2 SQIVND (reference sequence). CDR3 length: 14 residues. About this clone itself: Its antigen remains unknown.

The repertoire was sequenced with immunoSEQ multiplex PCR; TCRdb's copy has only in-frame clones and lacks some. Among 100,000 or so clones listed, approximately 90% were seen once. The TCR comes from an adult with an advanced solid tumor such as melanoma, head and neck, liver or kidney cancer. This sample comprised CD4+ or CD8+ T cells sorted from blood, obtained in a trial of the OX40 agonist ivuxolimab. The genes are TRBV19 and TRBJ2-2, with TRBD2 matching 8 bases. Here the CDR3 DNA reads TGTGTTTCGTCCCTAGCGGGCGGGACCGGGGAGCTGTTTTTT. Translation gives CVSSLAGGTGELFF.